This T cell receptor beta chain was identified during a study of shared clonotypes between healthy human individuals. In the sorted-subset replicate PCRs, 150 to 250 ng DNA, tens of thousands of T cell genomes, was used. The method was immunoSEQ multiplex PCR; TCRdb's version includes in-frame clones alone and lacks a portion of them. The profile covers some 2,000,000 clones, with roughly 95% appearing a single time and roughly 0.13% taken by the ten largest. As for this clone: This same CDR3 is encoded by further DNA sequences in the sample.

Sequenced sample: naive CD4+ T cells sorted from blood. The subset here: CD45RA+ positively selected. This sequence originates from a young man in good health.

CDR3 region: CASSQEPGPNTGELFF. The CDR3 DNA reads TGCGCCAGCAGCCAAGAGCCCGGACCAAACACCGGGGAGCTGTTTTTT. The gene calls are TRBV4-1 and TRBJ2-2, with D hard to call. CDR3 size: 16 residues. Germline values: CDR1 MGHRA, CDR2 YSYEKL. Trimming cost V 0 bases and J 2 bases, with 10 bases left between them.